Listed below are T cell receptor beta chains from one sample, sequenced in a study of blood T cell repertoires in COVID-19. Produced via immunoSEQ multiplex PCR; TCRdb's table is partial and in-frame only. The profile shows approximately 260,000 clones, 70% to 90% of them singletons. Sequencing used PBMCs or T cells enriched from blood (not recorded which). These receptors were collected from a woman in her thirties or forties with acute COVID-19. Both conserved end residues are part of each CDR3. A D gene is named only where the DNA matches it firmly. Part of the rows lack a size; the others show once, few, many or a class for expanded clones.

clone size,J gene,V gene,D gene,CDR3 protein,CDR3 DNA
once,TRBJ2-5,TRBV25-1,TRBD2,CARPAGGLAQETQYF,TGTGCCAGACCGGCCGGAGGACTAGCCCAAGAGACCCAGTACTTC
NA,TRBJ1-3,TRBV9,NA,CASSGRFGQLNSGNTIYF,TGTGCCAGCAGCGGAAGATTTGGACAACTTAACTCTGGAAACACCATATATTTT
NA,TRBJ2-7,TRBV15,NA,CATSREGTRGYEQYF,TGTGCCACCAGCAGAGAAGGCACCCGAGGCTACGAGCAGTACTTC
NA,TRBJ1-6,TRBV10-3,NA,CAISELDIQDSPLHF,TGTGCCATCAGTGAGTTGGACATCCAGGATTCACCCCTCCACTTT
NA,TRBJ2-5,TRBV27,NA,CASSSNLRRETQYF,TGTGCCAGCAGTTCAAACCTCCGCCGGGAGACCCAGTACTTC
NA,TRBJ2-3,TRBV14,TRBD2,CASSRISGLSDTQYF,TGTGCCAGCAGCCGAATTAGCGGGTTATCAGATACGCAGTATTTT
NA,TRBJ2-7,TRBV7-8,NA,CASSVLSYEQYF,TGTGCCAGCAGCGTTCTTTCCTACGAGCAGTACTTC
NA,TRBJ2-1,TRBV28,NA,CASRPLGGEQFF,TGTGCCAGCAGGCCCCTGGGGGGTGAGCAGTTCTTC
NA,TRBJ2-1,TRBV2,TRBD2,CASSEAWTSGRGNEQFF,TGTGCCAGCAGTGAAGCTTGGACTAGCGGGAGGGGTAATGAGCAGTTCTTC
NA,TRBJ2-2,TRBV7-6,NA,CASSFEGSANTGELFF,TGTGCCAGCAGCTTCGAGGGCTCGGCGAACACCGGGGAGCTGTTTTTT
NA,TRBJ2-1,TRBV11-2,TRBD2,CASSSGSWNEQFF,TGTGCCAGCAGTAGCGGGAGTTGGAATGAGCAGTTCTTC
NA,TRBJ2-1,TRBV15,TRBD2,CATSKTSGVYNEQFF,TGTGCCACCAGCAAGACTAGCGGGGTTTACAATGAGCAGTTCTTC
NA,TRBJ1-2,TRBV5-1,NA,CASSLGGNGYTF,TGCGCCAGCAGCTTGGGAGGGAATGGCTACACCTTC
few,TRBJ2-1,TRBV9,TRBD1,CASSARTGSKNEQFF,TGTGCCAGCAGCGCCAGGACAGGGAGCAAAAATGAGCAGTTCTTC
NA,TRBJ2-4,TRBV2,TRBD1,CASRVLTGGKNIQYF,TGTGCCAGCAGGGTATTGACAGGGGGAAAAAACATTCAGTACTTC